This is a list of T cell receptor beta chains from one sample in a study of cytomegalovirus exposure and HLA in healthy donors. Profiled with immunoSEQ multiplex PCR; TCRdb holds only in-frame clones, not every one. The table includes around 100,000 clones, 82% detected once. Sequencing input: PBMCs. The receptors were sampled from a woman aged 18-29 years in good health and CMV-seronegative. Each CDR3 is given with its conserved first and last residue. The D gene is left open where the match is weak. Clone size is given for some rows only: seen once, a few or many times, or a class if the clone is expanded.

J | V | size | D | DNA | CDR3
TRBJ1-4 | TRBV6-5 | - | - | TGTGCCAGCAGTTACGAGGGAATGGGTGGCGAAAAACTGTTTTTT | CASSYEGMGGEKLFF
TRBJ1-6 | TRBV10-3 | - | - | TGTGCCATCAGTGAGTCCGTGACGACAAATTCACCCCTCCACTTT | CAISESVTTNSPLHF
TRBJ1-6 | TRBV30 | - | - | TGTGCCTGGAAGGAGGGTGGTTCACCCCTCCACTTT | CAWKEGGSPLHF
TRBJ1-1 | TRBV14 | once | - | TGTGCCAGCAGCCAAAACGGGGTATGGGCTTTCTTT | CASSQNGVWAFF
TRBJ1-5 | TRBV4-1 | once | TRBD1 | TGCGCCAGCAGCCAAGAGGGACAGAATAATCAGCCCCAGCATTTT | CASSQEGQNNQPQHF
TRBJ1-2 | TRBV5-4 | - | - | TGTGCCAGCAGCTTGGGGACAGAGACAGAGTATGGCTACACCTTC | CASSLGTETEYGYTF
TRBJ1-2 | TRBV27 | - | TRBD1 | TGTGCCAGCAGACGACCTTCCGGGACAGGGATAGCGGGCTACACCTTC | CASRRPSGTGIAGYTF
TRBJ1-1 | TRBV6-1 | - | - | TGTGCCAGCAGTGAATTAAGAGTGAACACTGAAGCTTTCTTT | CASSELRVNTEAFF
TRBJ1-1 | TRBV11-2 | - | TRBD1 | TGTGCCGTGACAGGGAGAAACACTGAAGCCTTCTTT | CAVTGRNTEAFF
TRBJ2-3 | TRBV4-2 | - | - | TGTGCCGGTTCGGGTGGCGGGGAGACAGATACGCAGTATTTT | CAGSGGGETDTQYF
TRBJ2-1 | TRBV19 | - | - | TGTGCCACCTCTGGGGGAAATGTGGGGGCTGAGCAGTTCTTC | CATSGGNVGAEQFF
TRBJ1-6 | TRBV27 | once | - | TGTGCCAGCAGTTCCTCAGGGATCTATAATTCACCCCTCCACTTT | CASSSSGIYNSPLHF
TRBJ1-2 | TRBV7-8 | - | - | TGTGCCAGCAGCCCTATAACAGGGACCCTTATGAATTTTAACTATGGCTACACCTTC | CASSPITGTLMNFNYGYTF
TRBJ1-1 | TRBV19 | few | TRBD1 | TGTGCCAGCAGTAGATGGGGACAGGGTATCGCTGAAGCTTTCTTT | CASSRWGQGIAEAFF